A single sample gave rise to the 11 T cell receptor beta chains below, sequenced in a study of blood T cell repertoires in COVID-19. Profiled with immunoSEQ multiplex PCR; TCRdb holds only in-frame clones, not every one. In the table there are about 120,000 clones, around nine tenths of which are singletons. The sample consisted of peripheral blood. Receptor source: a woman aged 45 to 65 with acute or convalescent COVID-19.

The V call is TRBV5-5, the J call TRBJ1-2, with D perhaps TRBD1 (5 bases). Per germline, CDR1 SGHKS and CDR2 YYEKEE (reference sequence). Trimming cost V 2 bases and J 0 bases, with 8 bases left between them. This CDR3 spans 14 amino acids. CDR3 amino acids: CASSLGVTNYGYTF. The CDR3 bases are TGTGCCAGCAGCTTAGGGGTGACTAACTATGGCTACACCTTC.

J is TRBJ2-7 and V is TRBV5-6, with D maybe TRBD1 (5 bases). The CDR3 totals 12 residues. V gave up 0 bases and J gave up 7 bases, with 8 bases separating them. The germline V gene encodes CDR1 SGHDT and CDR2 YYEEEE. DNA for the CDR3: TGTGCCAGCAGCTTGGGACAGCTAGAGCAGTACTTC. Amino acids: CASSLGQLEQYF.

The chain combines TRBV6-4 with TRBJ1-5; D is perhaps TRBD1 (6 bases). Trimming shortened V by 5 bases and J by 6 bases, and 11 bases separated the two germline ends. The CDR3 covers 13 residues. The germline V gene has CDR1 MRHNA and CDR2 SNTAGT. In DNA, the CDR3 is TGTGCCAGCAGTTACAGGGTCGGTCAGCCCCAGCATTTT. This codes for CASSYRVGQPQHF.

This sequence joins TRBV10-2 and TRBJ2-1, with a weak D call TRBD2 (5 bases). Germline CDR1 and CDR2: WSHSY and SAAADI. Trimming took off 7 bases at V and 4 bases at J, with 17 bases between the two ends. The CDR3 runs to 15 residues. The CDR3 loop reads CASNPTRATYNEQFF. The CDR3 coding sequence is TGCGCCAGCAACCCAACTAGGGCTACTTACAATGAGCAGTTCTTC.

V usage is TRBV12-5 and J usage is TRBJ1-5; D call uncertain. V was cut by 5 bases and J by 5 bases, with 10 bases left in between. The germline gives CDR1 LGHNT, CDR2 FRNRAP. The CDR3 covers 13 residues. The CDR3 loop is CASGPEGYQPQHF. CDR3 bases: TGTGCTAGTGGTCCGGAGGGATATCAGCCCCAGCATTTT.

The chain carries TRBV2 and TRBJ2-7; no clear D. The V end was cut by 4 bases, the J end by 5 bases, with 9 bases between. This CDR3 region has 12 residues. Germline V gives CDR1 SNHLY, CDR2 FYNNEI. CDR3 in DNA: TGTGCCAGCAGTGTTCTAGTCGACGAGCAGTACTTC. It is translated as CASSVLVDEQYF.

The sample holds a few counts of this clone. The chain recombines TRBV4-3 with TRBJ2-5, with D hard to call. The V and J ends lost 4 bases and 2 bases respectively, with 11 bases between them. The germline V gene has CDR1 LGHNA and CDR2 YSLEER. The CDR3 contains 14 residues. The CDR3 DNA follows: TGCGCCAGCAGCCCAGACACTACACAAGAGACCCAGTACTTC. Protein: CASSPDTTQETQYF.

This clone was recorded only once. V is TRBV6-5 and J is TRBJ1-1; maybe TRBD1 (5 bases). CDR3 size: 15 residues. V was pared by 1 base and J by 5 bases, with 14 bases between. The germline CDR1 and CDR2 sequences are MNHEY and SVGAGI. The CDR3 is CASSYYRPGRTEAFF. CDR3 DNA: TGTGCCAGCAGTTACTACAGGCCGGGCAGGACTGAAGCTTTCTTT.

The gene calls are TRBV5-6 and TRBJ1-1, with 8 bases fitting TRBD1. The J segment lost 0 bases and the V segment lost 0 bases, leaving 4 bases of the junction unmatched. Germline V CDR1 and CDR2: SGHDT, YYEEEE. The CDR3 extends over 16 amino acids. The DNA for the CDR3 is TGTGCCAGCAGCTTGGGGACAGGGAGTTTGAACACTGAAGCTTTCTTT. Translation: CASSLGTGSLNTEAFF.

The V gene is TRBV29-1, the J gene TRBJ1-2; D is undetermined. Deletions cut 4 bases from V and 0 bases from J, with 9 bases between. CDR1 is SQVTM, CDR2 ANQGSEA, per germline. This CDR3 has 13 amino acids. CDR3 DNA sequence: TGCAGCGTTGTGGCTCCAGCTAACTATGGCTACACCTTC. This gives the protein CSVVAPANYGYTF.

The J gene is TRBJ1-5, the V gene TRBV5-6, with D maybe TRBD1 (5 bases). Germline V gene lookup returns CDR1 SGHDT and CDR2 YYEEEE. V was pared by 1 base and J by 5 bases, with 10 bases between. This CDR3 is built from 14 residues. The CDR3 DNA sequence: TGTGCCAGCAGCTTGTACCAGGGCCATCAGCCCCAGCATTTT. It translates to CASSLYQGHQPQHF.